These T cell receptor beta chains were read from a single sample in a study of blood T cell repertoires in COVID-19. Sequenced by immunoSEQ multiplex PCR; TCRdb stores in-frame clones only, minus some. The sample records 120,000 or so clones, 81% being singletons. Sequenced sample: peripheral blood. The receptors derive from a man aged 25 to 40 with COVID-19, enrolled during active disease. Each CDR3 is given with its conserved first and last residue. A D gene is named only where the DNA matches it firmly. Size is stated for part of the rows, as once, few or many counts, or as a class when the clone is expanded.

v_call	j_call	d_call	clone_size	cdr3_nt	cdr3_aa
TRBV5-4	TRBJ1-1	-	-	TGTGCCAGCAGCGCTGCGGGGAGGGTCCTGAACACTGAAGCTTTCTTT	CASSAAGRVLNTEAFF
TRBV7-9	TRBJ2-5	-	-	TGTGCCAGCAGCTCCGACAGCTTTGAGACCCAGTACTTC	CASSSDSFETQYF
TRBV30	TRBJ1-5	TRBD1	-	TGTGCCTGGAGTGTTTTCGGACAGGGTTTCGGACAGCCCCAGCATTTT	CAWSVFGQGFGQPQHF
TRBV19	TRBJ2-7	-	-	TGTGCCAGTAGTAAAAGGGCGGGACCCAGAGTGCCCTACGAGCAGTACTTC	CASSKRAGPRVPYEQYF
TRBV27	TRBJ2-3	-	medium-sized	TGTGCCAGCAGTTCCCAGGAGGGTGGGGCAGATACGCAGTATTTT	CASSSQEGGADTQYF
TRBV7-9	TRBJ1-1	TRBD1	few	TGTGCCAGCAGTCGACAGGGGGCCGAACTGAACACTGAAGCTTTCTTT	CASSRQGAELNTEAFF
TRBV7-8	TRBJ1-1	TRBD1	-	TGTGCCAGCAGGCAACAGGGGCGGGCTGAAGCTTTCTTT	CASRQQGRAEAFF
TRBV24-1	TRBJ2-1	-	-	TGTGCCACCAGTGATAGGAGAAGGGGCAATGAGCAGTTCTTC	CATSDRRRGNEQFF
TRBV7-2	TRBJ1-5	TRBD1	-	TGTGCCAGCAGCTCGACAGGGACGCCCCAGCATTTT	CASSSTGTPQHF
TRBV30	TRBJ1-6	-	-	TGTGCCTGGAGTTACCAGGGTTTCGTCGGAGGGGCCCTCCACTTT	CAWSYQGFVGGALHF
TRBV5-1	TRBJ2-3	TRBD2	few	TGCGCCAGCAGCTTGGAGTCTAGCGGGGATCTATTATCTTCTAATACGCAGTATTTT	CASSLESSGDLLSSNTQYF
TRBV5-1	TRBJ2-5	-	-	TGCGCCAGCAGCTTGTATGAAGCGGAGACCCAGTACTTC	CASSLYEAETQYF
TRBV13	TRBJ2-1	TRBD1	few	TGTGCCAGCAGCCCAAGACAGGGATATTACAATGAGCAGTTCTTC	CASSPRQGYYNEQFF
TRBV29-1	TRBJ1-2	-	-	TGCAGCGTGACAGTGACTCCTGGCTACACCTTC	CSVTVTPGYTF
TRBV29-1	TRBJ1-1	-	-	TGCAGCGTTTTTTTCCGGAACACTGAAGCTTTCTTT	CSVFFRNTEAFF
TRBV5-1	TRBJ1-2	-	few	TGCGCCAGCAGCTTGTCTGATACCCAGGGGGGCTACACCTTC	CASSLSDTQGGYTF
TRBV7-9	TRBJ1-2	TRBD1	-	TGTGCCAGCAGCTTACAACTCGGGACAGGTGAAGGCTACACCTTC	CASSLQLGTGEGYTF
TRBV7-8	TRBJ1-2	TRBD1	once	TGTGCCAGCAGCTTACACGCCAGACAGGGAAACAATGGCTACACCTTC	CASSLHARQGNNGYTF
TRBV19	TRBJ1-5	-	-	TGTGCCAGTTGCGGCTCCGGGGTCGGCAATCAGCCCCAGCATTTT	CASCGSGVGNQPQHF
TRBV5-4	TRBJ2-2	TRBD1	once	TGTGCCAGCAGCTTCGACAGGGGGGCGAACACCGGGGAGCTGTTTTTT	CASSFDRGANTGELFF
TRBV7-6	TRBJ1-4	-	-	TGTGCCAGCAGCCAGAGGGGGTCTAATGAAAAACTGTTTTTT	CASSQRGSNEKLFF
TRBV12-3/TRBV12-4	TRBJ2-1	-	-	TGTGCCAGCAGTTTAGACAGCACACCTGAGCAGTTCTTC	CASSLDSTPEQFF
TRBV7-9	TRBJ1-1	TRBD1	-	TGTGCCAGCAGCCCACCCGGGACAGCGTACTCCACTGAAGCTTTCTTT	CASSPPGTAYSTEAFF
TRBV24-1	TRBJ2-5	-	-	TGTGCCACCAGTGATTTCCCTAGCGTCGACTCCCAAGAGACCCAGTACTTC	CATSDFPSVDSQETQYF
TRBV6-5	TRBJ1-1	-	-	TGTGCCAGCAGTTTCGCAGGGCCGGGCGCTGAAGCTTTCTTT	CASSFAGPGAEAFF
TRBV5-6	TRBJ1-1	-	-	TGTGCCAGCAGCTTGCAGGGTTCCACTGAAGCTTTCTTT	CASSLQGSTEAFF
TRBV19	TRBJ2-3	TRBD1	-	TGTGCCAGTAGTACCCTAGGACAGGGGCCAGATACGCAGTATTTT	CASSTLGQGPDTQYF
TRBV7-2	TRBJ1-2	TRBD1	-	TGTGCCAGCAGCGGACGGACAGGGGTAACCTATGGCTACACCTTC	CASSGRTGVTYGYTF
TRBV14	TRBJ1-5	TRBD1	many	TGTGCCAGCAGGTCCAGGGGGCGGATGGACAATCAGCCCCAGCATTTT	CASRSRGRMDNQPQHF
TRBV9	TRBJ2-1	-	-	TGTGCCAGCAGCCCCCCGAGGTACAATGAGCAGTTCTTC	CASSPPRYNEQFF
TRBV9	TRBJ2-1	-	-	TGTGCCAGCAGCGTCCGGGATGAGCAGTTCTTC	CASSVRDEQFF
TRBV29-1	TRBJ1-2	TRBD1	few	TGCAGCGTTGAAAAGGGTAGCACAGGGGGCTATGGCTACACCTTC	CSVEKGSTGGYGYTF
TRBV12-3/TRBV12-4	TRBJ1-1	TRBD1	-	TGTGCCAGCAGCTCGACAGGGATCCCTGAAGCTTTCTTT	CASSSTGIPEAFF
TRBV6-1	TRBJ1-6	TRBD1	-	TGTGCCAGCAGTGAAGCGGGAGGGACAGGTAATTCACCCCTCCACTTT	CASSEAGGTGNSPLHF
TRBV5-1	TRBJ1-2	-	-	TGCGCCAGCAGCTTGGCTCAGGGAATCTATGGCTACACCTTC	CASSLAQGIYGYTF
TRBV2	TRBJ2-5	-	-	TGTGCCCCCAGGAGGGGCAGGGATTTCCAAGAGACCCAGTACTTC	CAPRRGRDFQETQYF
TRBV2	TRBJ1-4	TRBD1	-	TGTGCCAGCAGTAGTGGGACAGGGGTCGAAAAACTGTTTTTT	CASSSGTGVEKLFF
TRBV21-1	TRBJ1-2	-	-	TGTGCCAGCAGCTCGCATCGGGGGGGCTACACCTTC	CASSSHRGGYTF
TRBV10-3	TRBJ1-1	-	-	TGTGCCATCAGTTACCAGACAGGGAACACTGAAGCTTTCTTT	CAISYQTGNTEAFF
TRBV7-6	TRBJ2-1	TRBD2	-	TGTGCCAGCAGCCGACTAGCGGGGGGGCCGGGAAATGAGCAGTTCTTC	CASSRLAGGPGNEQFF
TRBV28	TRBJ1-2	TRBD1	-	TGTGCCAGCACAGGGGGACTGGTGGCGAGCTACACCTTC	CASTGGLVASYTF
TRBV30	TRBJ1-4	TRBD1	once	TGTGCCTGGAGTGTGGGGACAGGGAACGAAAAACTGTTTTTT	CAWSVGTGNEKLFF
TRBV18	TRBJ1-6	-	-	TGTGCCAGCTCCCGAACCTCCAGGTCACCCCTCCACTTT	CASSRTSRSPLHF
TRBV5-6	TRBJ2-5	-	-	TGTGCCAGCACCGGAGCCTCCGGGACACCGGGAGAGACCCAGTACTTC	CASTGASGTPGETQYF
TRBV27	TRBJ2-1	-	-	TGTGCCAGCACATCTATGGGGGCGGGCCACATCAATGAGCAGTTCTTC	CASTSMGAGHINEQFF
TRBV13	TRBJ1-6	-	few	TGTGCCAGCAGCTTAGGACAGGGTTATTCACCCCTCCACTTT	CASSLGQGYSPLHF
TRBV4-1	TRBJ2-7	-	-	TGCGCCAGCAGCCAAGAAAGGCGAGGGAACGAGCAGTACTTC	CASSQERRGNEQYF
TRBV7-8	TRBJ1-6	-	-	TGTGCCAGCAGCTCACCCCATAAGGGGAATAATTCACCCCTCCACTTT	CASSSPHKGNNSPLHF
TRBV19	TRBJ2-1	TRBD2	-	TGTGCCAGTAAGGTGGGGACTAGCGGATTTTACAATGAGCAGTTCTTC	CASKVGTSGFYNEQFF
TRBV18	TRBJ1-1	-	few	TGTGCCAGCTCGCCACTTGAGGGGGGGCCGGGAGGAGCTTTCTTT	CASSPLEGGPGGAFF
TRBV7-2	TRBJ2-7	-	-	TGTGCCAGCAGCTTCTTGGTGGAGCGAACCTACGAGCAGTACTTC	CASSFLVERTYEQYF
TRBV28	TRBJ2-7	TRBD1	-	TGTGCCAGCAGGTCCAGGGGGCTGGTTGTCGAGCAGTACTTC	CASRSRGLVVEQYF
TRBV27	TRBJ1-5	-	-	TGTGCCAGCAGCAGGGTTGTGGGCAATCAGCCCCAGCATTTT	CASSRVVGNQPQHF